This T cell receptor beta chain was retrieved from a study of T cell repertoires in cytomegalovirus infection. Study-level background: Matching HLA type, along with CMV infection, was indicated by public TCR beta signatures.

Each CDR3 protein is one row after TCRdb ran MiXCR on the reads. Counted here are 170,000 or so distinct CDR3 sequences, over 13% occurring once; the ten biggest clones make up 25% to 30%. V was pared by 6 bases and J by 7 bases, with 15 bases between. Germline loops: CDR1 ENHRY, CDR2 SYGVKD. This CDR3 region has 13 residues. This clonotype was recorded many times. Its antigen is as yet unknown. General study results and limits: Clonotypes of TCR beta that were HLA-C-restricted and CMV-specific dominated the ex vivo response. Of the TCR beta families, the public ones yielded a cumulative frequency that identified carriers of CMV plus the relevant HLA.

Sequenced input: PBMCs. This receptor was taken from a human donor in good health (CMV status not recorded). Some clones in this sample may be carry-over from other donors' samples. The chain combines TRBV10-3 with TRBJ1-1, with D hard to call. CDR3 protein: CAIRRTVELEAFF. The CDR3 nucleotides read TGTGCCATCAGGCGGACGGTTGAACTTGAAGCTTTCTTT.